This TCR beta chain was captured in a study of blood T cell repertoires in COVID-19. The CDR3 is 15 amino acids. V was clipped by 6 bases and J by 3 bases, with 17 bases between them. Germline V CDR1 and CDR2: MGHRA, YSYEKL. Assay: immunoSEQ multiplex PCR; the TCRdb copy retains only in-frame clones and omits some. The sample has some 150,000 clones, 70% to 90% seen once. The sequencing sample was made of peripheral blood. The clonotype comes from a woman aged 60 to 75 with COVID-19, enrolled during active disease. V usage is TRBV4-1 and J usage is TRBJ1-1, with D possibly being TRBD1 (5 bases). The CDR3 DNA sequence: TGCGCCAGCAGTCTTTGGGGGGGTTCGTACACTGAAGCTTTCTTT. Translating it yields CASSLWGGSYTEAFF.